The 29 T cell receptor beta chains presented below share a single source sample, sequenced in a study of blood T cell repertoires in COVID-19. TCRdb's copy holds only in-frame clones and misses some; the assay was immunoSEQ multiplex PCR. This table holds approximately 82,000 clones, approximately 92% found once. What was sequenced was peripheral blood. These receptors were taken from a woman aged 60 to 75 with active COVID-19.

The gene calls are TRBV5-3 and TRBJ2-2; tentative D call: TRBD2 (6 bases). TRBV5-3 is identified as an open reading frame with a role that is uncertain. CDR3 length: 16 residues. V lost 1 base and J 6 bases, leaving 16 bases between the germline ends. The CDR3 loop reads CARSLIHGSGPGELFF. In DNA, the CDR3 is TGTGCCAGAAGCTTGATCCACGGGAGTGGGCCCGGGGAGCTGTTTTTT.

The chain has TRBV18 and TRBJ2-5; TRBD1 matches 8 bases. Per germline, CDR1 KGHSH and CDR2 LQKENI. V trimming: 6 bases; J trimming: 5 bases; junction bases outside the gene matches: 8. This CDR3 contains 14 residues. In nucleotides, the CDR3 is TGTGCCAGCTCCCCATCAGGGGGCGCGGAGACCCAGTACTTC. It is translated as CASSPSGGAETQYF.

This sequence joins TRBV27 and TRBJ2-7, with 7 positions matching TRBD1. The CDR3 is made up of 14 amino acids. Germline CDR1 MNHEY, CDR2 SMNVEV (reference sequence). J was trimmed by 4 bases and V by 6 bases; bases with no gene match: 9. The CDR3 is CASSRKGQMYEQYF. DNA of the CDR3: TGTGCCAGCAGCCGTAAGGGACAGATGTACGAGCAGTACTTC.

The chain has TRBV6-6 and TRBJ1-1; 7 bases align to TRBD1. V lost 7 bases to trimming and J lost 3 bases; unmatched junction nucleotides: 2. The germline V gene has CDR1 MNHNY and CDR2 SVGAGI (reference sequence). This CDR3 has 12 amino acids. The CDR3 DNA reads as TGTGCCAGCATCGACAGGGACACTGAAGCTTTCTTT. Amino acids: CASIDRDTEAFF.

The chain carries TRBV29-1 and TRBJ2-5, with D maybe TRBD2 (6 bases). Trimming cost V 3 bases and J 4 bases, with 6 bases left between them. The CDR3 is made up of 11 amino acids. CDR1 and CDR2 (germline): SQVTM, ANQGSEA. CDR3 loop: CSVDGGETQYF. CDR3 nucleotide sequence: TGCAGCGTTGACGGGGGAGAGACCCAGTACTTC.

The V gene is TRBV20-1, the J gene TRBJ2-1, with 10 bases matching TRBD2. Trimming took 3 bases from V and 6 from J; bases not matched to a gene: 5. The CDR3 contains 14 residues. Germline CDR1 reads DFQATT; CDR2 reads SNEGSKA (reference sequence). The CDR3 spells CSASASGRGNEQFF. Here the CDR3 DNA reads TGCAGTGCTAGTGCCAGCGGGAGGGGCAATGAGCAGTTCTTC.

This chain joins TRBV25-1 and TRBJ2-5, with 9 bases matching TRBD1. Germline assignment: CDR1 MGHDK and CDR2 SYGVNS. V gave up 4 bases and J gave up 10 bases; unmatched junction bases: 13. The CDR3 covers 15 residues. The CDR3 nucleotides read TGTGCCAGCAGTGGCCGGGACAGGGCCATTTGGAGCCAGTACTTC. Protein product: CASSGRDRAIWSQYF.

The V call is TRBV27, the J call TRBJ2-2; TRBD2 matches at 14 bases. The germline V gene encodes CDR1 MNHEY and CDR2 SMNVEV (reference sequence). V dropped 7 bases and J dropped 0; count of bases not matched to a gene: 7. This CDR3 comprises 18 residues. CDR3 coding DNA: TGTGCCAGCACCACGACTAGCGGGAGGGTGACGAACACCGGGGAGCTGTTTTTT. Protein: CASTTTSGRVTNTGELFF.

CDR3 in amino acids: CASSRKTRGGFTEAFF. In nucleotides, the CDR3 is TGCGCCAGCAGCCGAAAGACGAGGGGAGGTTTCACTGAAGCTTTCTTT. This chain uses TRBV4-3 with TRBJ1-1; tentative D call: TRBD1 (5 bases). CDR1 and CDR2 from the germline V gene are LGHNA and YSLEER. The CDR3 totals 16 residues. V gave up 4 bases and J gave up 4 bases, with 19 bases separating them.

The rearrangement uses TRBV28 and TRBJ1-1, with 12 bases identical to TRBD1. This CDR3 has 16 residues. V gave up 4 bases and J gave up 4 bases; unmatched junction bases: 7. CDR1 is MDHEN and CDR2 is SYDVKM in the germline V gene. The DNA for the CDR3 is TGTGCCAGCAGTTCGCCGGGACAGGGGGCCGGCACTGAAGCTTTCTTT. Translation gives CASSSPGQGAGTEAFF.

The chain couples TRBV28 to TRBJ1-4; possible D gene TRBD1, 6 bases. Trimming removed 1 base at V and 10 bases at J, with 25 bases between. The V gene's germline CDR1 is MDHEN and CDR2 SYDVKM. The CDR3 sequence is 18 residues long. CDR3 bases: TGTGCCAGCAGTTTATCAGCCGCCCGGGCCCCGGGGGGGGCAAAACTGTTTTTT. Protein: CASSLSAARAPGGAKLFF. The full variable domain, with the rest looked up from reference TRBV28 and TRBJ1-4, is DVKVTQSSRYLVKRTGEKVFLECVQDMDHENMFWYRQDPGLGLRLIYFSYDVKMKEKGDIPEGYSVSREKKERFSLILESASTNQTSMYLCASSLSAARAPGGAKLFFGSGTQLSVL.

The CDR3 coding sequence is TGTGCCAGCTCACCAAACCCCCCTACAGGGGGCGGCTCCTACGAGCAGTACTTC. This sequence encodes CASSPNPPTGGGSYEQYF. The chain couples TRBV18 to TRBJ2-7; 9 bases map to TRBD1. This CDR3 spans 18 amino acids. With V trimmed by 2 bases and J by 0 bases, 11 bases remained unmatched. Germline V gives CDR1 KGHSH, CDR2 LQKENI.

DNA of the CDR3: TGTGCCAGCAGTTACGGGGCCAGTGCCCGGGAGACCCAGTACTTC. Translated: CASSYGASARETQYF. The V call is TRBV6-2 or TRBV6-3, the J call TRBJ2-5, with D perhaps TRBD1 (5 bases). The V end lost 2 bases, the J end lost 5 bases, and 15 bases lay between the germline ends. The CDR3 consists of 15 residues. The germline CDR1 and CDR2 sequences are MNHEY and SVGEGT.

This chain joins TRBV11-3 and TRBJ1-3; maybe TRBD1 (6 bases). Germline lookup yields CDR1 SGHNT and CDR2 YENEEA. Trimming pared 3 bases from V and 3 bases from J, leaving 9 bases between. There are 14 residues in the CDR3. CDR3 nucleotide sequence: TGTGCCAGCAGCTTCAGACAGGATGGAAACACCATATATTTT. This codes for CASSFRQDGNTIYF.

CDR3 coding DNA: TGTGCCAGCAGCTTAGATAGTGGCACTGAAGCTTTCTTT. Amino acids: CASSLDSGTEAFF. V and J are TRBV11-2 and TRBJ1-1; D unresolved. Germline V gene sequence: CDR1 SGHAT, CDR2 FQNNGV. The germline V and J ends were trimmed by 0 bases and 4 bases, with 6 bases remaining between them. The CDR3 has 13 amino acids.

This chain joins TRBV6-5 and TRBJ1-3; 9 bases line up with TRBD1. This CDR3 has 14 residues. J lost 5 bases, V lost 7 bases, and 6 bases had no gene match. Germline CDR1 and CDR2: MNHEY and SVGAGI. The CDR3 reads CASNLDRGRNTIYF. The CDR3 DNA reads as TGTGCCAGCAATTTGGACAGGGGTAGAAACACCATATATTTT.

V usage is TRBV28 and J usage is TRBJ1-1; 9 bases match TRBD1. With 2 bases clipped from V and 1 base from J, the junction kept 2 bases outside the gene matches. The germline V gene encodes CDR1 MDHEN and CDR2 SYDVKM. The CDR3 is 15 amino acids. The CDR3, as DNA: TGTGCCAGCAGTTTAGGGACAGGGAGGAACACTGAAGCTTTCTTT. Protein product: CASSLGTGRNTEAFF.

J is TRBJ1-2 and V is TRBV30; weak D call: TRBD1 (5 bases). With 2 bases removed from V and 6 bases from J, the gap between germline ends came to 13 bases. The CDR3 has 13 amino acids. Germline lookup yields CDR1 GTSNPN and CDR2 SVGIG (reference sequence). The CDR3 bases are TGTGCCTGGAGTTATGGCAGGGTAGATGGCTACACCTTC. Its translation is CAWSYGRVDGYTF.

The genes are TRBV24-1 and TRBJ2-6; D is unresolved. The germline gives CDR1 KGHDR, CDR2 SFDVKD. Trimming left V 0 bases short and J 0 bases short, with 5 bases between. This CDR3 contains 16 residues. The CDR3 DNA reads as TGTGCCACCAGTGATTTGCCCGTCTCTGGGGCCAACGTCCTGACTTTC. As protein: CATSDLPVSGANVLTF.

This clone was observed once. The gene calls are TRBV12-3 or TRBV12-4 and TRBJ2-5; D uncertain. V was trimmed by 7 bases and J by 2 bases, leaving 11 bases between them. This CDR3 is 13 amino acids long. The DNA of the CDR3 is TGTGCCAGCACCGCTGGGCCGCAAGAGACCCAGTACTTC. This codes for CASTAGPQETQYF.

The count of this clone is one. This sequence joins TRBV1 and TRBJ2-5; TRBD2 is the table's D call, not checked against the DNA. TRBV1 is reported as a pseudogene. The CDR3 covers 21 residues. CDR3 sequence reads: CTSSQSPIAGTSGGARETQYF. In nucleotides, the CDR3 is TGCACCAGCAGCCAAAGCCCAATCGCCGGGACTAGCGGGGGGGCCAGGGAGACCCAGTACTTC.

The chain links TRBV24-1 to TRBJ1-1; 7 bases agree with TRBD1. CDR3 length: 13 residues. V lost 7 bases to trimming and J lost 1 base; unmatched junction nucleotides: 2. The germline gives CDR1 KGHDR, CDR2 SFDVKD. The CDR3 DNA reads as TGTGCCACCAGAGACAGGGCGAACACTGAAGCTTTCTTT. The encoded protein is CATRDRANTEAFF.

The sample holds a few counts of this clone. The chain has TRBV10-3 and TRBJ1-5, with D possibly being TRBD1 (6 bases). V shed 2 bases and J shed 11 bases, with 16 bases lying between them. The CDR3 covers 14 residues. Per germline, CDR1 ENHRY and CDR2 SYGVKD. The CDR3 DNA follows: TGTGCCATCAGTGAGGGACAGTCCCATACAGCCCAGCATTTT. Its translation: CAISEGQSHTAQHF.

This chain uses TRBV30 with TRBJ1-1, with 9 nucleotides matching TRBD1. Per the germline V gene, CDR1 is GTSNPN and CDR2 is SVGIG (reference sequence). The V and J ends lost 6 bases and 11 bases, in that order; junction bases with no gene match: 13. The CDR3 contains 13 residues. The CDR3 is CACSTGGALNAFF. The CDR3 region has the DNA TGTGCCTGCTCTACAGGGGGCGCATTGAATGCTTTCTTT.

The chain carries TRBV5-5 and TRBJ1-4; TRBD1 might be the D (6 bases). With 4 bases removed from V and 7 bases from J, the gap between germline ends came to 14 bases. Germline CDR1 is SGHKS and CDR2 is YYEKEE (reference sequence). The CDR3 is made up of 14 amino acids. CDR3 in DNA: TGTGCCAGCAGCGACCCGACAGGAGTTGAAAAACTGTTTTTT. Translated, it gives CASSDPTGVEKLFF.

CDR3 bases: TGTGCCAGCAGCTCCTGGACAGTCTCCTACAATGAGCAGTTCTTC. It encodes CASSSWTVSYNEQFF. The chain links TRBV7-3 to TRBJ2-1; perhaps TRBD1 as D (6 bases). The germline CDR1 and CDR2 sequences are SGHTA and FQGTGA. The CDR3 has 15 amino acids. V was clipped by 4 bases and J by 0 bases, with 10 bases between them.

This rearrangement joins TRBV28 to TRBJ2-5; 7 bases match TRBD2. The V gene end was trimmed by 2 bases and the J gene end by 4 bases; junction bases not matched to a gene: 7. This CDR3 has 15 amino acids. Germline CDR1 is MDHEN and CDR2 is SYDVKM. The CDR3 coding sequence is TGTGCCAGCAGTTTACCGGCGACTAGCATAGAGACCCAGTACTTC. It codes for CASSLPATSIETQYF. The full variable domain, its missing parts supplied by reference TRBV28 and TRBJ2-5, is DVKVTQSSRYLVKRTGEKVFLECVQDMDHENMFWYRQDPGLGLRLIYFSYDVKMKEKGDIPEGYSVSREKKERFSLILESASTNQTSMYLCASSLPATSIETQYFGPGTRLLVL.

The genes are TRBV5-4 and TRBJ2-2, with TRBD2 identical over 11 bases. The germline gives CDR1 SGHNT, CDR2 YYREEE (reference sequence). The CDR3 extends over 16 amino acids. V lost 4 bases and J lost 2; bases outside the gene matches: 4. CDR3 sequence (DNA): TGTGCCAGCAGCCACCTAGCGGGGGGTAACACCGGGGAGCTGTTTTTT. This translates into CASSHLAGGNTGELFF.

J is TRBJ1-2 and V is TRBV4-1, with D perhaps TRBD1 (6 bases). Germline V gives CDR1 MGHRA, CDR2 YSYEKL. The CDR3 contains 12 residues. The ends were cut back, 6 bases at V and 9 bases at J, with 14 bases in the middle. CDR3 sequence (DNA): TGCGCCAGCAGTTTCGGGGGGGGCAGCTACACCTTC. It yields the protein CASSFGGGSYTF.